Presented here are 28 T cell receptor beta chains from one specimen sequenced in a study of T cell repertoires in cytomegalovirus infection. TCRdb used MiXCR to reprocess the reads, holding one entry per CDR3 protein. The profile covers about 490,000 distinct CDR3 sequences, with approximately 10% appearing a single time and approximately 10% taken by the ten largest. The sequencing input was PBMCs. The receptors shown here come from a human donor in good health (CMV status not recorded). Some clones in this sample may be carry-over from other donors' samples.

The chain employs TRBV5-4 and TRBJ2-7, with D uncertain. Germline V gene sequence: CDR1 SGHNT, CDR2 YYREEE (reference sequence). The V and J ends lost 0 bases and 2 bases respectively, with 12 bases between them. CDR3 length equals 15 residues. The chain's CDR3 is CASSLGGQPTYEQYF. CDR3 nucleotides: TGTGCCAGCAGCTTGGGTGGTCAGCCAACCTACGAGCAGTACTTC.

This clonotype was detected only a few times. CDR3 nucleotides: TGCGCCAGCAGCTTCGACAGGGGGGGGGACGAGCAGTACTTC. It codes for CASSFDRGGDEQYF. The V call is TRBV5-1, the J call TRBJ2-7, with 9 bases fitting TRBD1. Germline CDR1 is SGHRS and CDR2 is YFSETQ. The CDR3 consists of 14 residues. J lost 5 bases, V lost 2 bases, and 5 bases had no gene match. Full variable domain (outside the CDR3, taken from reference TRBV5-1 and TRBJ2-7): KAGVTQTPRYLIKTRGQQVTLSCSPISGHRSVSWYQQTPGQGLQFLFEYFSETQRNKGNFPGRFSGRQFSNSRSEMNVSTLELGDSALYLCASSFDRGGDEQYFGPGTRLTVT.

This clonotype was counted many times. The chain employs TRBV29-1 and TRBJ2-1; 9 bases are shared with TRBD1. V lost 6 bases, J lost 8 bases, and 8 bases stayed unmatched. CDR1 SQVTM and CDR2 ANQGSEA come from the germline V gene. This CDR3 has 13 amino acids. In nucleotides, the CDR3 is TGCAGCGTCGGACAGGGGTACGTCGATGAGCAGTTCTTC. It translates to CSVGQGYVDEQFF.

In regard to this clonotype: A much larger clone differs by one base, so this may be a read error. The chain employs TRBV13 and TRBJ2-1; perhaps TRBD1 as D (5 bases). Trimming took 0 bases from V and 6 from J, leaving 6 bases between them. The germline gives CDR1 PRHDT, CDR2 FYEKMQ (reference sequence). This CDR3 contains 13 residues. This chain's CDR3 is CASSLGGLNEQFF. The CDR3 bases are TGTGCCAGCAGCTTAGGGGGGCTCAATGAGCAGTTCTTC.

The chain has TRBV14 and TRBJ2-2; D unclear. The CDR3 extends over 13 amino acids. V was cut by 0 bases and J by 6 bases, with 5 bases left in between. Germline assignment: CDR1 SGHDN and CDR2 FVKESK. CDR3 protein: CASSQELAGELFF. Written as DNA, the CDR3 is TGTGCCAGCAGCCAAGAGCTCGCCGGGGAGCTGTTTTTT. The variable domain in full, completed from reference TRBV14 and TRBJ2-2, reads EAGVTQFPSHSVIEKGQTVTLRCDPISGHDNLYWYRRVMGKEIKFLLHFVKESKQDESGMPNNRFLAERTGGTYSTLKVQPAELEDSGVYFCASSQELAGELFFGEGSRLTVL.

This clonotype was picked up a small number of times. V and J are TRBV19 and TRBJ1-2; TRBD1 agrees at 9 bases. The CDR3 covers 15 residues. The ends lost 7 bases at V and 3 bases at J; junction bases unmatched: 9. From germline, CDR1 is LNHDA and CDR2 SQIVND (reference sequence). DNA of the CDR3: TGTGCCAGTACCGGCGGACAGGGGTACGACTATGGCTACACCTTC. Residues: CASTGGQGYDYGYTF.

This chain links TRBV20-1 with TRBJ1-1; maybe TRBD1 (6 bases). The CDR3 contains 13 residues. Germline CDR1 DFQATT, CDR2 SNEGSKA (reference sequence). Trimming took 8 bases from V and 4 from J, leaving 17 bases between them. In DNA form, the CDR3 reads TGCAGTTCTATCGGGGGGCGTATCACTGAAGCTTTCTTT. This codes for CSSIGGRITEAFF.

In this sample, this clonotype turned up a few times. The chain has TRBV6-1 and TRBJ2-1; D perhaps matches TRBD1 (6 bases). The germline V gene encodes CDR1 MNHNS and CDR2 SASEGT. V lost 7 bases and J 8 bases, leaving 21 bases between the germline ends. This CDR3 comprises 15 residues. In nucleotides, the CDR3 is TGTGCCAGCATGGGATCCGGGACACCCTGGGATGAGCAGTTCTTC. It translates to CASMGSGTPWDEQFF.

This clonotype was seen ten or more times. The rearrangement joins TRBV6-1 to TRBJ1-2; 7 nucleotides match TRBD1. Germline CDR1 reads MNHNS; CDR2 reads SASEGT. The junction had 14 bases not matched to a gene; V was cut back by 6 bases and J by 4 bases. The CDR3 loop spans 16 amino acids. CDR3 amino acids: CASSPNRDSRFYGYTF. The CDR3 region has the DNA TGTGCCAGCAGCCCCAACCGGGACAGCCGCTTCTATGGCTACACCTTC.

The CDR3 DNA reads as TGTGCCAGCAGCCAAGGACGCCGGGACAGGGGGGCAGGAGAAAAACTGTTTTTT. It codes for CASSQGRRDRGAGEKLFF. The rearrangement joins TRBV3-1 to TRBJ1-4, with 11 bases aligning to TRBD1. The J segment lost 8 bases and the V segment lost 1 base, leaving 12 bases of the junction unmatched. This CDR3 comprises 18 residues. Germline CDR1 reads LGHDT; CDR2 reads YNNKEL (reference sequence).

This clonotype came up a few times. CDR3 sequence reads: CSARLGLPKNIQYF. The CDR3, as DNA: TGCAGTGCTAGATTGGGACTACCCAAAAACATTCAGTACTTC. The chain has TRBV20-1 and TRBJ2-4; 7 nucleotides agree with TRBD2. J gave up 2 bases and V 2 bases, and 3 bases lay outside the gene matches. The germline V gene encodes CDR1 DFQATT and CDR2 SNEGSKA (reference sequence). The CDR3 has 14 residues.

The chain carries TRBV28 and TRBJ1-2; maybe TRBD1 (6 bases). CDR1 MDHEN and CDR2 SYDVKM come from the germline V gene. The CDR3 has 13 amino acids. Trimming took 1 base from V and 7 from J, leaving 10 bases between them. CDR3 sequence reads: CASSLSGALGYTF. The CDR3 nucleotides are TGTGCCAGCAGTTTATCGGGGGCGCTTGGCTACACCTTC.

The gene calls are TRBV6-5 and TRBJ1-5; TRBD1 agrees at 7 bases. From germline, CDR1 is MNHEY and CDR2 SVGAGI. Trimming at V came to 6 bases and at J to 4 bases, leaving 9 bases not matched to a gene. The CDR3 covers 15 residues. CDR3: CASRKGQLGNQPQHF. The DNA of the CDR3 is TGTGCCAGCAGAAAGGGACAGCTCGGGAATCAGCCCCAGCATTTT.

This clonotype has ten or more counts. The chain couples TRBV12-5 to TRBJ1-5; TRBD1 matches 8 bases. CDR1 is LGHNT, CDR2 FRNRAP, per germline. Trimming at V came to 2 bases and at J to 2 bases, leaving 14 bases not matched to a gene. The CDR3 length is 19 residues. The CDR3 is CASGLSAGQGAVGNQPQHF. The CDR3 DNA reads TGTGCTAGTGGTTTGTCCGCCGGGCAGGGGGCGGTGGGCAATCAGCCCCAGCATTTT.

The J gene is TRBJ2-1, the V gene TRBV19; 8 bases are a match to TRBD2. The CDR3 is 15 amino acids. V dropped 3 bases and J dropped 2; count of bases not matched to a gene: 3. Germline CDR1 and CDR2: LNHDA and SQIVND (reference sequence). CDR3: CASSITGGTYNEQFF. CDR3 sequence (DNA): TGTGCCAGTAGTATTACGGGAGGGACCTACAATGAGCAGTTCTTC. The complete variable domain, with remaining parts taken from reference TRBV19 and TRBJ2-1, reads DGGITQSPKYLFRKEGQNVTLSCEQNLNHDAMYWYRQDPGQGLRLIYYSQIVNDFQKGDIAEGYSVSREKKESFPLTVTSAQKNPTAFYLCASSITGGTYNEQFFGPGTRLTVL.

The chain is built from TRBV29-1 and TRBJ2-7; a possible D gene is TRBD1 (6 bases). Germline V gene sequence: CDR1 SQVTM, CDR2 ANQGSEA. The CDR3 loop spans 13 amino acids. Deletions cut 4 bases from V and 7 bases from J, with 17 bases between. CDR3 amino acids: CSVVGTTLGEQYF. CDR3 DNA: TGCAGCGTTGTGGGGACAACCTTGGGAGAGCAGTACTTC.

The chain couples TRBV20-1 to TRBJ1-1; 9 bases align to TRBD1. The germline V gene has CDR1 DFQATT and CDR2 SNEGSKA (reference sequence). This CDR3 region has 13 residues. Trimming removed 3 bases from V and 5 bases from J; junction bases left unmatched: 4. CDR3 residues: CSARTGGITEAFF. The CDR3 nucleotides are TGCAGTGCTAGGACAGGGGGTATTACTGAAGCTTTCTTT.

This clonotype was seen a handful of times. The chain combines TRBV27 with TRBJ2-2; tentative D call: TRBD2 (7 bases). CDR1 and CDR2 (germline): MNHEY, SMNVEV (reference sequence). V was shortened by 3 bases and J by 9 bases, with 20 bases between the two germline ends. The CDR3 extends over 16 amino acids. CDR3 DNA: TGTGCCAGCAGTTTTACGGGGGGCCGCTCCCGGAGGGAGCTGTTTTTT. It encodes CASSFTGGRSRRELFF.

This clonotype was detected many times. This chain connects TRBV6-5 to TRBJ1-6; 9 bases line up with TRBD1. Germline CDR1 MNHEY, CDR2 SVGAGI. J was trimmed by 14 bases and V by 0 bases; bases with no gene match: 8. This CDR3 region has 15 residues. DNA of the CDR3: TGTGCCAGCAGTTACTCCCGGACAGGGGCGAAAACCCTCCACTTT. Translated, it gives CASSYSRTGAKTLHF.

This clonotype has ten or more counts. The V gene is TRBV9, the J gene TRBJ2-1, with TRBD2 matching 9 bases. Germline V gene lookup returns CDR1 SGDLS and CDR2 YYNGEE. This CDR3 spans 15 amino acids. The J segment lost 5 bases and the V segment lost 0 bases, leaving 3 bases of the junction unmatched. DNA of the CDR3: TGTGCCAGCAGCGTAGAGGTAGCGGGGGACAATGAGCAGTTCTTC. Protein product: CASSVEVAGDNEQFF.

This clonotype was seen many times. This rearrangement joins TRBV6-5 to TRBJ2-1; perhaps TRBD2 as D (5 bases). The CDR3 has 17 residues. Germline V gene lookup returns CDR1 MNHEY and CDR2 SVGAGI. Trimming removed 6 bases at V and 6 bases at J, with 24 bases between. CDR3 in amino acids: CASSPRGRPGRGNEQFF. Here the CDR3 DNA reads TGTGCCAGCAGCCCCCGGGGTAGGCCCGGACGGGGCAATGAGCAGTTCTTC.

This clonotype has ten or more counts. The rearrangement links TRBV7-6 to TRBJ2-7; 8 bases agree with TRBD1. The trim removed 4 bases at V and 2 bases at J, leaving 1 base unmatched. The CDR3 loop spans 13 amino acids. Germline loops: CDR1 SGHVS, CDR2 FNYEAQ. CDR3 sequence reads: CASSWDRTYEQYF. In DNA form, the CDR3 reads TGTGCCAGCAGCTGGGACAGGACCTACGAGCAGTACTTC.

This clonotype has a count of ten or more. The chain combines TRBV11-2 with TRBJ1-5; D perhaps matches TRBD1 (5 bases). The CDR3 has 19 residues. The V and J ends lost 5 bases and 2 bases respectively, with 25 bases between them. Germline loops: CDR1 SGHAT, CDR2 FQNNGV. CDR3 coding DNA: TGTGCCAGCAGCGCCGACTTCGAAGCCGGACTGGGGGGCAATCAGCCCCAGCATTTT. Translation gives CASSADFEAGLGGNQPQHF.

This clonotype came up many times. In nucleotides, the CDR3 is TGCGCCAGCAGCCCGGACCTAGCGGGAGGTAATGAGCAGTTCTTC. It is translated as CASSPDLAGGNEQFF. This chain links TRBV5-1 with TRBJ2-1; TRBD2 matches at 11 bases. Germline V CDR1 and CDR2: SGHRS, YFSETQ. The V and J ends lost 4 bases and 7 bases, in that order; junction bases with no gene match: 7. The CDR3 spans 15 residues.

CDR3 in amino acids: CSAVQGSAYNSPLHF. The CDR3 nucleotides read TGCAGTGCAGTTCAGGGGTCGGCCTATAATTCACCCCTCCACTTT. This sequence joins TRBV20-1 and TRBJ1-6, with D possibly being TRBD1 (6 bases). Deletions cut 6 bases from V and 2 bases from J, with 14 bases between. Germline CDR1 DFQATT, CDR2 SNEGSKA (reference sequence). This CDR3 contains 15 residues.

This clonotype was counted a few times. Since a much larger clone is just one base distant, this may be a read error. The chain links TRBV7-3 to TRBJ2-1; D possibly corresponds to TRBD1 (6 bases). This CDR3 has 14 residues. CDR1 is SGHTA and CDR2 is FQGTGA in the germline V gene. CDR3 residues: CASGLRTESNEQFF. The CDR3 DNA follows: TGTGCCAGCGGCTTAAGGACAGAGTCAAATGAGCAGTTCTTC.

At least ten counts were recorded for this clonotype. The genes are TRBV7-3 and TRBJ2-3; possible D gene TRBD2, 5 bases. The ends were cut back, 0 bases at V and 1 base at J, with 8 bases in the middle. There are 15 residues in the CDR3. The V gene's germline CDR1 is SGHTA and CDR2 FQGTGA. In DNA, the CDR3 is TGTGCCAGCAGCTTAACAGGGAGTGGCACAGATACGCAGTATTTT. It codes for CASSLTGSGTDTQYF.

This chain connects TRBV3-1 to TRBJ2-2; 9 bases are shared with TRBD2. This CDR3 has 16 residues. CDR1 and CDR2 from the germline V gene are LGHDT and YNNKEL (reference sequence). The V and J ends lost 4 bases and 5 bases, in that order; junction bases with no gene match: 8. CDR3 nucleotide sequence: TGTGCCAGCAGCCTTAGCGGGAGACGACGGACCGGGGAGCTGTTTTTT. Amino acid sequence: CASSLSGRRRTGELFF. The full variable domain, in which reference TRBV3-1 and TRBJ2-2 provide the parts outside the CDR3, is DTAVSQTPKYLVTQMGNDKSIKCEQNLGHDTMYWYKQDSKKFLKIMFSYNNKELIINETVPNRFSPKSPDKAHLNLHINSLELGDSAVYFCASSLSGRRRTGELFFGEGSRLTVL.